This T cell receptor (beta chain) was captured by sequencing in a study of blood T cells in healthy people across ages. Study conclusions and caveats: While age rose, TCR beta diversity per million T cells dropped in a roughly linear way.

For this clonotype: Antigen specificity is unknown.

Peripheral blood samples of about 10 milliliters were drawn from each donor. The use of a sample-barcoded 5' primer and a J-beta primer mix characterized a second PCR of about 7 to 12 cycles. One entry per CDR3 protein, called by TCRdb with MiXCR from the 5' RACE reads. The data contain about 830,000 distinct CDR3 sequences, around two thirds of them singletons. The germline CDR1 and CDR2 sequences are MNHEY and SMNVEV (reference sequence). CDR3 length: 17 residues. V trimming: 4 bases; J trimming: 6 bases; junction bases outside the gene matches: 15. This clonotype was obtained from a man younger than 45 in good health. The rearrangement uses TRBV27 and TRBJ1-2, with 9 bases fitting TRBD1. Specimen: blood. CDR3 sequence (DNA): TGTGCCAGCAGTTCGGTCCACAGGGGGCGAGAGGGTAATGGCTACACCTTC. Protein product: CASSSVHRGREGNGYTF.